This T cell receptor (beta chain) was captured in a study of blood T cell repertoires in COVID-19. As for the study in general: Samples taken during acute and convalescent COVID-19 were collected in the United States, Italy and Spain. Nucleic acid was either cDNA or gDNA, and it came from T cells, B-cell-depleted T cells, or PBMCs.

The protocol was immunoSEQ multiplex PCR, while the TCRdb copy is restricted to in-frame clones and leaves out a portion. The sample consists of over 150,000 clones, roughly 88% of them appearing once. Sequenced input: peripheral blood. The sequence was obtained from an older woman with acute or convalescent COVID-19.

The CDR3 sequence is CASSQGSLAKNIQYF. For the CDR3, the DNA is TGTGCCAGCAGCCAAGGAAGCTTAGCCAAAAACATTCAGTACTTC. The J gene is TRBJ2-4, the V gene TRBV3-1 (or the pseudogene TRBV3-2); D unresolved. The CDR3 has 15 residues. Germline CDR1 reads LGHDT; CDR2 reads YNNKEL (reference sequence). Deletions cut 1 base from V and 0 bases from J, with 7 bases between.